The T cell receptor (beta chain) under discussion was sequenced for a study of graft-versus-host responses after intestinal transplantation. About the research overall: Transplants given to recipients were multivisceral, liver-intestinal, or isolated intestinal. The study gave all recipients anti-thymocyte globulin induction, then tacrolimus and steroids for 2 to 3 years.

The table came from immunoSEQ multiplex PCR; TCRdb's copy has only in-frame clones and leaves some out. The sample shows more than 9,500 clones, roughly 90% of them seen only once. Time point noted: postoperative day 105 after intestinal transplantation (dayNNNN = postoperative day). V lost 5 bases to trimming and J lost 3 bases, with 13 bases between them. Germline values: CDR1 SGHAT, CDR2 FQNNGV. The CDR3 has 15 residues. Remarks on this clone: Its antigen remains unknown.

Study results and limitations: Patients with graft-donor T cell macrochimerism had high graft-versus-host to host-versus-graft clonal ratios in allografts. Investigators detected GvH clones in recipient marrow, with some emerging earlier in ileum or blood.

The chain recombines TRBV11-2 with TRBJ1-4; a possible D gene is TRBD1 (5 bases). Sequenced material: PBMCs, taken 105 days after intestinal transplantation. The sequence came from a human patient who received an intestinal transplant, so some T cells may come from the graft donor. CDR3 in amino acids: CASSALWGPNEKLFF. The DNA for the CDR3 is TGTGCCAGCAGCGCGTTGTGGGGCCCTAATGAAAAACTGTTTTTT. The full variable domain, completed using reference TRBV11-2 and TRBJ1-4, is EAGVAQSPRYKIIEKRQSVAFWCNPISGHATLYWYQQILGQGPKLLIQFQNNGVVDDSQLPKDRFSAERLKGVDSTLKIQPAKLEDSAVYLCASSALWGPNEKLFFGSGTQLSVL.